The rows below give T cell receptor beta chains drawn from one sample of a study of shared clonotypes between healthy human individuals. Profiled with immunoSEQ multiplex PCR; TCRdb holds only in-frame clones, not every one. Found here are over a million clones, about 96% of them singletons; the top ten hold 0.95% to 1.5%. Sequenced input: naive CD4+ T cells sorted from blood. These receptors were obtained from a man aged 25 to 40 in good health. CDR3s include the opening cysteine and the closing phenylalanine or tryptophan. A D gene is named only where the DNA matches it firmly. Clone size, where shown, is once, few, many, or a class for clones that have expanded.

abundance | j_gene | d_gene | v_gene | CDR3nt | CDR3aa
- | TRBJ2-1 | - | TRBV7-2 | TGTGCCAGCATCCGGGGAAATGAGCAGTTCTTC | CASIRGNEQFF
few | TRBJ2-5 | TRBD2 | TRBV30 | TGTGCCTGGAGTGTACTGGTAGCGGGAGGGGGGGTGGCCCAGTACTTC | CAWSVLVAGGGVAQYF
- | TRBJ2-7 | - | TRBV6-6 | TGTGCCAGCAGTAGCCGGAAGAAGCAGTACTTC | CASSSRKKQYF
- | TRBJ1-1 | TRBD1 | TRBV7-9 | TGTGCCAGCAGCTTCAAGGGACAGGCGGCCACTGAAGCTTTCTTT | CASSFKGQAATEAFF
- | TRBJ2-5 | - | TRBV28 | TGTGCCAGCCAGGGGCAGGGAGAAAGAGAGACCCAGTACTTC | CASQGQGERETQYF
- | TRBJ2-5 | - | TRBV7-2 | TGTGCCAGCAGCTACAAAGAGACCCAGTACTTC | CASSYKETQYF
- | TRBJ2-5 | - | TRBV18 | TGTGCCAGCTCACCCAGTCAAGAGACCCAGTACTTC | CASSPSQETQYF
- | TRBJ2-1 | TRBD2 | TRBV10-3 | TGTGCCATCAGTGACGCCCCTAGCGGGGCCGGGAGGGATGAGCAGTTCTTC | CAISDAPSGAGRDEQFF
- | TRBJ2-7 | - | TRBV5-4 | TGTGCCAGCAGCCCAGACATACTAACCTACGAGCAGTACTTC | CASSPDILTYEQYF
- | TRBJ2-2 | - | TRBV7-2 | TGTGCCAGCAGCCGTTGGGACTTTAACACCGGGGAGCTGTTTTTT | CASSRWDFNTGELFF
- | TRBJ2-7 | TRBD2 | TRBV5-8 | TGTGCCAGCAGCTCGGGACTAGCGGGAGGAAAATCCTACGAGCAGTACTTC | CASSSGLAGGKSYEQYF
- | TRBJ1-5 | TRBD1 | TRBV19 | TGTGCCAGTAGTATGCTCCAGACAGGGAATCAGCCCCAGCATTTT | CASSMLQTGNQPQHF
- | TRBJ2-3 | - | TRBV5-4 | TGCGCCAGCAGCCAAGATCCCGGGGGCACAGATACGCAGTATTTT | CASSQDPGGTDTQYF
- | TRBJ1-4 | - | TRBV11-2 | TGTGCCAGCAGCTTCAGGGAGGGAGGGGAACTGTTTTTT | CASSFREGGELFF
- | TRBJ2-2 | - | TRBV6-6 | TGTGCCAGCAAAGGGGCGCGGGAAGGCACCGGGGAGCTGTTTTTT | CASKGAREGTGELFF
- | TRBJ2-1 | TRBD2 | TRBV9 | TGTGCCAGCAGCGTAGACTTGGTGGTAGCGGGAGGCAATGAGCAGTTCTTC | CASSVDLVVAGGNEQFF
- | TRBJ2-7 | - | TRBV7-8 | TGTGCCAGCAGATTTAGACAGGTAGACTACGAGCAGTACTTC | CASRFRQVDYEQYF
once | TRBJ2-7 | TRBD2 | TRBV19 | TGTGCCAGTAGTATGTATAGCGGGAGGGCCCTACTCGAGCAGTACTTC | CASSMYSGRALLEQYF
- | TRBJ2-1 | TRBD2 | TRBV14 | TGTGCCAGCAATATAGCGGGACTCGACAATGAGCAGTTCTTC | CASNIAGLDNEQFF
- | TRBJ1-3 | - | TRBV4-2 | TGTGCCAGCAGCCAAGGTGGGGGGAGTATGGCCTCTGGAAACACCATATATTTT | CASSQGGGSMASGNTIYF
- | TRBJ1-1 | TRBD1 | TRBV5-1 | TGCGCCAGCAGCTTGGATGACAGGGCTGTGAACACTGAAGCTTTCTTT | CASSLDDRAVNTEAFF
- | TRBJ1-1 | - | TRBV9 | TGTGCCAGCAGCATCATCCGGGCTGAGGCTTTCTTT | CASSIIRAEAFF
- | TRBJ1-5 | - | TRBV6-1 | TGTGCCAGCAGTGAAAGTCTTAGCAATCAGCCCCAGCATTTT | CASSESLSNQPQHF
- | TRBJ2-7 | - | TRBV7-3 | TGTGCCAGCAGCCTTAGCGGCGGGCCCTCCGAGCAGTACTTC | CASSLSGGPSEQYF
- | TRBJ2-7 | - | TRBV5-8 | TGTGCCAGCAGCGATCACCCGGGACGCCACGAGCAGTACTTC | CASSDHPGRHEQYF
- | TRBJ1-1 | - | TRBV7-9 | TGTGCCAGCAGCCGTCAGACAGGTCGGAGTGAAGCTTTCTTT | CASSRQTGRSEAFF
- | TRBJ2-1 | TRBD2 | TRBV7-2 | TGTGCCAGCAGACTAACAGCGGGAGCTTCCTACAATGAGCAGTTCTTC | CASRLTAGASYNEQFF
- | TRBJ2-2 | TRBD1 | TRBV4-3 | TGCGCCAGCAGCCAAGATCGGCGCACAGGGGGGAACACCGGGGAGCTGTTTTTT | CASSQDRRTGGNTGELFF
- | TRBJ1-1 | - | TRBV25-1 | TGTGCCAGCAGTACCGAGACCTCCACTGAAGCTTTCTTT | CASSTETSTEAFF
- | TRBJ2-7 | - | TRBV5-1 | TGCGCCAGCAGGCCCCCCGGGATGGGCGTCGGTGCAAAGCAGTACTTC | CASRPPGMGVGAKQYF
once | TRBJ2-7 | TRBD2 | TRBV6-6 | TGTGCCAGCAGTCCGGCTAGCGGGAGGGCCAAGTTCGAGCAGTACTTC | CASSPASGRAKFEQYF
- | TRBJ2-2 | - | TRBV19 | TGTGCCAGTAGTAAAATAACAGGGAGCCCTACGAACACCGGGGAGCTGTTTTTT | CASSKITGSPTNTGELFF
once | TRBJ2-3 | TRBD2 | TRBV18 | TGTGCCAGCTCACCCCTAGAGAGGGAGGGTACGCAGTATTTT | CASSPLEREGTQYF
- | TRBJ1-5 | TRBD1 | TRBV18 | TGTGCCAGCTCACCACCGGGGGGACAGGGGGCCCAGCATTTT | CASSPPGGQGAQHF
- | TRBJ2-1 | TRBD2 | TRBV2 | TGTGCCAGCAGTGAAGAGGGACTAGGTAACAATGAGCAGTTCTTC | CASSEEGLGNNEQFF
- | TRBJ2-1 | - | TRBV6-5 | TGTGCCACTACAGTAGGAGGGAGATCCTACAATGAGCAGTTCTTC | CATTVGGRSYNEQFF
- | TRBJ2-3 | - | TRBV5-6 | TGTGCCAGCAGCTTGTTGGCGGCAGATACGCAGTATTTT | CASSLLAADTQYF
- | TRBJ2-2 | - | TRBV9 | TGTGCCAGCAGCGCGTGGACCGGGACTGTGAACACCGGGGAGCTGTTTTTT | CASSAWTGTVNTGELFF
- | TRBJ2-7 | - | TRBV10-3 | TGTGCCATCAGTGAAAAAGGAATCAACTACGAGCAGTACTTC | CAISEKGINYEQYF
- | TRBJ2-7 | TRBD2 | TRBV15 | TGTGCCACCAGCAGAAGGACTAGGTCCTACGAGCAGTACTTC | CATSRRTRSYEQYF
- | TRBJ2-1 | TRBD2 | TRBV5-1 | TGCGCCAGCAGCTTGGTGGCGGGAGGATCGTATGAGCAGTTCTTC | CASSLVAGGSYEQFF
- | TRBJ2-7 | - | TRBV29-1 | TGCAGCGTTTCCCCAGGGAGCACCTACGAGCAGTACTTC | CSVSPGSTYEQYF
- | TRBJ2-5 | - | TRBV5-4 | TGTGCCAGCAGCTTGGCCTTCGGTAGCGGAGAAGAGACCCAGTACTTC | CASSLAFGSGEETQYF